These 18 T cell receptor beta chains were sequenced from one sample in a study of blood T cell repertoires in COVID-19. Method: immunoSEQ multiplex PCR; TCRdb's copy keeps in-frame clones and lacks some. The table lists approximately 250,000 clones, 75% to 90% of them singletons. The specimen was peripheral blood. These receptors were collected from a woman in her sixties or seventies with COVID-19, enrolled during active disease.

CDR3 in amino acids: CASSQDPNTEAFF. CDR3 nucleotide sequence: TGTGCCAGCAGCCAAGATCCTAACACTGAAGCTTTCTTT. The V gene is TRBV3-1 (or the pseudogene TRBV3-2), the J gene TRBJ1-1; D remains ambiguous. Germline lookup yields CDR1 LGHDT and CDR2 YNNKEL (reference sequence). There are 13 residues in the CDR3. Trimming pared 0 bases from V and 2 bases from J, leaving 4 bases between.

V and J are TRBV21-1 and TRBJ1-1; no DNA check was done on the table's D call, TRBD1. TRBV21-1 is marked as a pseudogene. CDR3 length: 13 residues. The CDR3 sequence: CASTNAKTGEAFF. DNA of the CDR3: TGTGCCAGCACCAATGCGAAGACAGGGGAAGCTTTCTTT.

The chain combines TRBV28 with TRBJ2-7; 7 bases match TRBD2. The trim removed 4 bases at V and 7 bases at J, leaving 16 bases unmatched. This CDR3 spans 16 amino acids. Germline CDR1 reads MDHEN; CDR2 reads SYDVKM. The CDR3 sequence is CASSSPRGGSSGEQYF. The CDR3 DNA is TGTGCCAGCAGTTCCCCCCGGGGCGGGAGTTCGGGAGAGCAGTACTTC.

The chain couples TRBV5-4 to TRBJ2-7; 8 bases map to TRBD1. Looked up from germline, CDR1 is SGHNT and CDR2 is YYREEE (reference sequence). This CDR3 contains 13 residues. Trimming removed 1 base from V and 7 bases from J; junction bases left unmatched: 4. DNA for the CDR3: TGTGCCAGCAGCTTGTTTACAGGGGGTGAGCAGTACTTC. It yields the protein CASSLFTGGEQYF.

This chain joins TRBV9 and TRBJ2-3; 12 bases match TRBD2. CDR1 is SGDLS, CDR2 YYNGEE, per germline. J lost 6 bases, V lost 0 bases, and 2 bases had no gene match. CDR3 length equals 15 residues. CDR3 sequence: CASSVETSGGDTQYF. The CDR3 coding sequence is TGTGCCAGCAGCGTAGAAACTAGCGGGGGGGATACGCAGTATTTT.

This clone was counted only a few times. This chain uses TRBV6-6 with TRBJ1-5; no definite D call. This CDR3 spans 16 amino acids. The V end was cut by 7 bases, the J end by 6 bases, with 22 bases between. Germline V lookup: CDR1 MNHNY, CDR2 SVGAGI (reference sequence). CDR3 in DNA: TGTGCCAGCACCCCGAGTGAAGGAAGGTCGGGTCAGCCCCAGCATTTT. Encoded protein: CASTPSEGRSGQPQHF.

Here the CDR3 reads CASSPQPQEYYGYTF. The CDR3 DNA reads TGTGCCAGCAGCCCTCAGCCGCAGGAATACTATGGCTACACCTTC. This sequence joins TRBV9 and TRBJ1-2; D uncertain. Germline V gene data show CDR1 as SGDLS and CDR2 as YYNGEE. This CDR3 comprises 15 residues. Trimming left V 4 bases short and J 3 bases short, with 16 bases between.

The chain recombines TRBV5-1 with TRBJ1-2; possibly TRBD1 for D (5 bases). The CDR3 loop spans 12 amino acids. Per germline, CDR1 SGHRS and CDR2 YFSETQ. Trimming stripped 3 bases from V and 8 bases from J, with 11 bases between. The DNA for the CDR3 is TGCGCCAGCAGCTCGGGACTTTGGGGCTACACCTTC. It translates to CASSSGLWGYTF.

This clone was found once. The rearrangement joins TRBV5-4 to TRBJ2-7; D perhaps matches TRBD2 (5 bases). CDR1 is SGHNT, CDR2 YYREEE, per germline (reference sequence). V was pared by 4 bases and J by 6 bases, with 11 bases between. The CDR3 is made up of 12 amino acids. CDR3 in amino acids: CASSLRVSEQYF. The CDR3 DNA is TGTGCCAGCAGCCTGAGGGTGAGCGAGCAGTACTTC.

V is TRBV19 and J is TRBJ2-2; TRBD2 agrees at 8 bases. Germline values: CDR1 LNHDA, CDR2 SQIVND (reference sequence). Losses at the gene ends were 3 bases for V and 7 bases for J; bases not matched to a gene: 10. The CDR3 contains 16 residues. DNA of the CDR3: TGTGCCAGTAGTATCTCAGCGGGAGCGGTTGGCGGGGAGCTGTTTTTT. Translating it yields CASSISAGAVGGELFF.

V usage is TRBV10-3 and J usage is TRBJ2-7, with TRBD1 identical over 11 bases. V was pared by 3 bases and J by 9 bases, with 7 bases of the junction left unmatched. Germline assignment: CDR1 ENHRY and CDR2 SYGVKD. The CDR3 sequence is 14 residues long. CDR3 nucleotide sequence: TGTGCCATCAGTGAAACCGGGGACAGGGGGAGGCAGTACTTC. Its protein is CAISETGDRGRQYF.

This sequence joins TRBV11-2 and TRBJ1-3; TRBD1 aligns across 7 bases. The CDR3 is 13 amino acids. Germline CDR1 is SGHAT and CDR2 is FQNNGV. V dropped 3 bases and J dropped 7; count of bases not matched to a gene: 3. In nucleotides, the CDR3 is TGTGCCAGCAGCTTTCAGGGGGACAACACCATATATTTT. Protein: CASSFQGDNTIYF.

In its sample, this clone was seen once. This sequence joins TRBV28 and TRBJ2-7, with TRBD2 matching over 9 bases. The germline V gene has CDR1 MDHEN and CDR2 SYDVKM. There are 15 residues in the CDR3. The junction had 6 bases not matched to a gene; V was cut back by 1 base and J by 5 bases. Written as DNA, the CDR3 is TGTGCCAGCAGTTTATTTAGCGGGAGTGCCGACGAGCAGTACTTC. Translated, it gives CASSLFSGSADEQYF.

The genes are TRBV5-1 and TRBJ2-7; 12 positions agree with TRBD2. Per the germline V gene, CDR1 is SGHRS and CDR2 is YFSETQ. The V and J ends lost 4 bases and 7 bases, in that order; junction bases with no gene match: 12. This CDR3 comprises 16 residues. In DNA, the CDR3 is TGCGCCAGCAGCGCTGGACTAGCGGGACTCCTGGGGGAGCAGTACTTC. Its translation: CASSAGLAGLLGEQYF.

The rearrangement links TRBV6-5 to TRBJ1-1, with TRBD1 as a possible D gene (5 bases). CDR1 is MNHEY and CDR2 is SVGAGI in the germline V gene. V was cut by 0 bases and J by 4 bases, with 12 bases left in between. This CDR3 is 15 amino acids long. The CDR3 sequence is CASSYSGGSGTEAFF. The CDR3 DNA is TGTGCCAGCAGTTACTCCGGGGGTAGTGGCACTGAAGCTTTCTTT.

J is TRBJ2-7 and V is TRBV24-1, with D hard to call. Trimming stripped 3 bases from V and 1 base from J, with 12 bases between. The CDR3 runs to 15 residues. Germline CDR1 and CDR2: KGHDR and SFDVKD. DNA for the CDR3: TGTGCCACCAGTGATACACGGAGCCTTTCCTACGAGCAGTACTTC. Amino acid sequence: CATSDTRSLSYEQYF.

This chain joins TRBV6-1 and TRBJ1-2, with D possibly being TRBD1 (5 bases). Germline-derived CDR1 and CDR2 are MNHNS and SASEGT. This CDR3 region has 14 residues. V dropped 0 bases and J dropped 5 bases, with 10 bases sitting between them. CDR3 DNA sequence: TGTGCCAGCAGTGAAGCGACAGCCCGATATGGCTACACCTTC. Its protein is CASSEATARYGYTF.

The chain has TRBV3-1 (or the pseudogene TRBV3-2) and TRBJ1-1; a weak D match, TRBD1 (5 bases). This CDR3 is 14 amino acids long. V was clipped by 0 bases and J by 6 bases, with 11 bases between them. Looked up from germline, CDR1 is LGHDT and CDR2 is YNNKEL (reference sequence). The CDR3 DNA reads TGTGCCAGCAGCCAAGATCGGGGGATGTCTGAAGCTTTCTTT. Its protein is CASSQDRGMSEAFF.